This note documents a single TCR beta chain sequence. Its target is unknown. The PCR was carried out with 60 Vbeta primers and 13 Jbeta primers. TCRdb's copy holds only in-frame clones and misses some; the assay was immunoSEQ multiplex PCR. This sample has 110,000 to 150,000 clones; 73% occur once, and the top ten carry over 13%. Though nominally healthy at sampling, donors likely had unrecorded immune exposures. The data are from a study of cytomegalovirus exposure and HLA in healthy donors. General study findings and limits: HLA-A and HLA-B allele assignments for most subjects were reportedly predicted accurately using TCR beta sequences. Later analysis found that TCR beta chains associated with HLA were more clonally expanded than other, equally common chains.

The sequence was collected from a human donor in good health. The material sequenced was PBMCs.

Written as DNA, the CDR3 is TGTGCCAGCAGCCAAGGGGGGGAGCCAGATACGCAGTATTTT. Translated: CASSQGGEPDTQYF. The chain employs TRBV7-3 and TRBJ2-3; D possibly corresponds to TRBD2 (7 bases). Germline CDR1 reads SGHTA; CDR2 reads FQGTGA. CDR3 length: 14 amino acids. V lost 5 bases and J lost 4, with 13 bases in between.